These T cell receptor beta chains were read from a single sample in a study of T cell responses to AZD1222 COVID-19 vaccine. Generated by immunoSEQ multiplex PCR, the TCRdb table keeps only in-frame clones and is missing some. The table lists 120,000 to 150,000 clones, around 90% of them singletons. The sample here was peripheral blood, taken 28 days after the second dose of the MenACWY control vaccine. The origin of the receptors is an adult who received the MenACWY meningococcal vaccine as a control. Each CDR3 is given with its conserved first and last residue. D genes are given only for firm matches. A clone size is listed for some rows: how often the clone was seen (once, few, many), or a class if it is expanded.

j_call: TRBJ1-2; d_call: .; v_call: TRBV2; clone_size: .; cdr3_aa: CASRVWSYGYTF; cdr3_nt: TGTGCCAGCAGGGTTTGGAGCTATGGCTACACCTTC
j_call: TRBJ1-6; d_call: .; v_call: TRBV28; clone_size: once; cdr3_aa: CASSFRFSPLHF; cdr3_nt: TGTGCCAGCAGTTTCCGGTTCTCACCCCTCCACTTT
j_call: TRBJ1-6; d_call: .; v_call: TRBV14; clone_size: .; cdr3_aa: CASSQDLNSPLHF; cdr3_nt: TGTGCCAGCAGCCAAGACCTGAATTCACCCCTCCACTTT
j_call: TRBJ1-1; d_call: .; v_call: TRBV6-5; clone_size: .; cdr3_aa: CASGRAEAFF; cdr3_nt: TGTGCCAGCGGGAGGGCTGAAGCTTTCTTT
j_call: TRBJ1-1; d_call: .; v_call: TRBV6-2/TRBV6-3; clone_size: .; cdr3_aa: CASSSWDSEAFF; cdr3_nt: TGTGCCAGCAGTTCCTGGGACTCTGAAGCTTTCTTT
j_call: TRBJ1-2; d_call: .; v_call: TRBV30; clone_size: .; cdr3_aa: CAWTMSGDYYGYTF; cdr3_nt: TGTGCCTGGACAATGAGTGGGGACTACTATGGCTACACCTTC
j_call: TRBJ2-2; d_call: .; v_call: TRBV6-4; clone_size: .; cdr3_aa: CASSINGGFNTGELFF; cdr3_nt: TGTGCCAGCAGTATCAATGGGGGATTTAACACCGGGGAGCTGTTTTTT
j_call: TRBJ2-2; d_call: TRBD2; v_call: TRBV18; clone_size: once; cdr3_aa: CASSPSTSGRAGGELFF; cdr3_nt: TGTGCCAGCTCACCTTCGACTAGCGGGAGGGCCGGCGGGGAGCTGTTTTTT
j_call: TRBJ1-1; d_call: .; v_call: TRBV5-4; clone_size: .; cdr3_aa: CASSPLHTEAFF; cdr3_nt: TGTGCCAGCAGCCCCCTTCACACTGAAGCTTTCTTT
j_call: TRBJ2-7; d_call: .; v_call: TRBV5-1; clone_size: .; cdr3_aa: CASRLEEGYEQYF; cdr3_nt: TGCGCCAGCAGACTAGAGGAGGGCTACGAGCAGTACTTC
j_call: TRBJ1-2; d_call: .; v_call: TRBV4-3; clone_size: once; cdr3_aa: CASSQESSNYGYTF; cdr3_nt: TGCGCCAGCAGCCAAGAATCGTCTAACTATGGCTACACCTTC
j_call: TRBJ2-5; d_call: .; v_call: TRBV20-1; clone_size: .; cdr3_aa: CSASHGGQETQYF; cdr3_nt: TGCAGTGCTAGTCATGGGGGCCAAGAGACCCAGTACTTC
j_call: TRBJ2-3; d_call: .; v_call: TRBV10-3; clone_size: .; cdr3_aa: CAISEYSTSWGRGDF; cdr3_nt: TGTGCCATCAGTGAGTATTCGACTAGCTGGGGAAGGGGGGATTTT